The 24 T cell receptor beta chains below all came from one sample that was sequenced in a study of read filtering for tumor transcriptome and immune sequencing. The library was built from around 400 ng RNA with molecular barcoded adaptors for alpha/delta and beta/gamma chains. TCRdb called the reads again in MiXCR, with one record for every CDR3 protein. Here the sample spans about 39,000 distinct CDR3 sequences, approximately 15% being singletons. The sequenced sample was a population of CD138-negative cells sorted from bone marrow. Every receptor here comes from a donor aged 40 or over with multiple myeloma.

This clonotype was counted only a few times. A read error is likely, as this CDR3 ends without the conserved phenylalanine or tryptophan. The chain links TRBV20-1 to TRBJ2-5; D is possibly TRBD1 or TRBD2 (5 bases each). This CDR3 has 15 amino acids. V lost 3 bases and J lost 0, with 14 bases in between. Germline assignment: CDR1 DFQATT and CDR2 SNEGSKA (reference sequence). The chain's CDR3 is CSASRVGRYQETQYL. The CDR3 nucleotides read TGCAGTGCTAGTAGAGTGGGACGGTACCAAGAGACCCAGTACCTC.

This clonotype was observed many times. The chain employs TRBV29-1 and TRBJ1-2; maybe TRBD1 (5 bases). The germline CDR1 and CDR2 sequences are SQVTM and ANQGSEA. V was cut by 7 bases and J by 2 bases, with 14 bases left in between. The CDR3 is 13 amino acids. This chain's CDR3 is CSGSTAGNYGYTF. The CDR3 DNA sequence: TGCAGCGGATCGACAGCGGGGAACTATGGCTACACCTTC. The full variable domain, with the rest looked up from reference TRBV29-1 and TRBJ1-2, is SAVISQKPSRDICQRGTSLTIQCQVDSQVTMMFWYRQQPGQSLTLIATANQGSEATYESGFVIDKFPISRPNLTFSTLTVSNMSPEDSSIYLCSGSTAGNYGYTFGSGTRLTVV.

For this clonotype: The CDR3 does not end in the conserved phenylalanine or tryptophan, so this is likely a read error. The DNA is omitted, as the CDR3 cannot be located on it reliably, and the CDR3 follows TCRdb's listing. The V gene is TRBV3-1, the J gene TRBJ2-1. CDR1 and CDR2 (germline): LGHDT, YNNKEL (reference sequence). Counting both end residues, the CDR3 totals 12 amino acids. The CDR3 sequence: CASSQARREQIC.

The table lists this clonotype with many counts. The CDR3 DNA reads TGCAGTGCTCAGACTAGCGGGGGCCAAGAGACCCAGTACTTC. Residues: CSAQTSGGQETQYF. The chain has TRBV20-1 and TRBJ2-5; TRBD2 agrees at 12 bases. Germline assignment: CDR1 DFQATT and CDR2 SNEGSKA (reference sequence). The CDR3 length is 14 residues. V was clipped by 5 bases and J by 1 base; unmatched bases: 2.

This clonotype was seen ten or more times. The chain is built from TRBV7-6 and TRBJ1-1; no clear D gene. With 5 bases removed from V and 4 bases from J, the gap between germline ends came to 11 bases. Germline V gene data show CDR1 as SGHVS and CDR2 as FNYEAQ. This CDR3 spans 13 amino acids. The CDR3 loop is CASSPFLLTEAFF. CDR3 sequence (DNA): TGTGCCAGCAGCCCTTTTCTTCTCACTGAAGCTTTCTTT.

The chain recombines TRBV6-2 or TRBV6-3 with TRBJ1-1; D is uncertain. Per the germline V gene, CDR1 is MNHEY and CDR2 is SVGEGT. CDR3 size: 14 residues. Trimming removed 2 bases at V and 1 base at J, with 8 bases between. CDR3 nucleotide sequence: TGTGCCAGCAGTTACGAGGCCCAGAACACTGAAGCTTTCTTT. It translates to CASSYEAQNTEAFF.

In this sample, this clonotype turned up many times. This chain links TRBV20-1 with TRBJ2-7, with a weak D call TRBD1 (6 bases). V lost 5 bases to trimming and J lost 0 bases, with 8 bases between them. CDR1 is DFQATT and CDR2 is SNEGSKA in the germline V gene (reference sequence). This CDR3 has 12 amino acids. The CDR3 loop is CSAHRDSYEQYF. CDR3 bases: TGCAGTGCTCACAGGGACTCCTACGAGCAGTACTTC.

About this clonotype itself: A read error is possible here, since a much larger clone lies one base away. This sequence joins TRBV11-3 and TRBJ2-6; D is unresolved. The germline V gene encodes CDR1 SGHNT and CDR2 YENEEA. The CDR3 length is 16 residues. In DNA, the CDR3 is TGTGCCAGCAGCTTAAAAGGTTACTCTGGGGTCAACGTCCTGACTTTC. Translation gives CASSLKGYSGVNVLTF.

This clonotype was seen ten or more times. The V gene is TRBV4-1, the J gene TRBJ1-4, with 7 positions matching TRBD1. This CDR3 is built from 15 residues. CDR1 and CDR2 from the germline V gene are MGHRA and YSYEKL. V trimming: 2 bases; J trimming: 2 bases; junction bases outside the gene matches: 2. CDR3 amino acids: CASSQPGQTNEKLFF. The CDR3 nucleotides are TGCGCCAGCAGCCAACCGGGACAGACTAATGAAAAACTGTTTTTT.

There are many counts of this clonotype. The rearrangement joins TRBV3-1 to TRBJ2-1; 11 bases agree with TRBD2. CDR3 length equals 16 residues. Losses at the gene ends were 7 bases for V and 6 bases for J; bases not matched to a gene: 11. CDR1 LGHDT and CDR2 YNNKEL come from the germline V gene (reference sequence). The CDR3 DNA follows: TGTGCCAGCACCCCGGGGTCACTAGCGGGAGTCAATGAGCAGTTCTTC. Translating it yields CASTPGSLAGVNEQFF.

On this clonotype itself: This may stem from a read error, because a much larger clone lies one nucleotide away. The CDR3 sequence is CSARDKVAGGNTGELFF. As DNA, the CDR3 is TGCAGTGCTAGAGACAAAGTAGCGGGAGGGAATACCGGGGAGCTGTTTTTT. The rearrangement joins TRBV20-1 to TRBJ2-2, with TRBD2 matching 11 bases. The J segment lost 5 bases and the V segment lost 0 bases, leaving 8 bases of the junction unmatched. This CDR3 contains 17 residues. Germline CDR1 and CDR2: DFQATT and SNEGSKA (reference sequence).

This clonotype was counted many times. This chain links TRBV20-1 with TRBJ2-2; no reliable D call. The CDR3 has 12 amino acids. Trimming shortened V by 2 bases and J by 5 bases, and 6 bases separated the two germline ends. CDR1 and CDR2 from the germline V gene are DFQATT and SNEGSKA (reference sequence). The CDR3 loop reads CSARRRTGELFF. The DNA for the CDR3 is TGCAGTGCTAGACGGAGAACCGGGGAGCTGTTTTTT.

This clonotype appeared many times. This rearrangement joins TRBV29-1 to TRBJ2-7, with a weak D call TRBD2 (5 bases). Deletions cut 4 bases from V and 2 bases from J, with 6 bases between. In germline, CDR1 is SQVTM, CDR2 ANQGSEA. The CDR3 is 11 residues long. The CDR3 here is CSVVSAYEQYF. The CDR3 region has the DNA TGCAGCGTTGTTAGCGCCTACGAGCAGTACTTC.

This clonotype was counted many times. The V gene is TRBV30, the J gene TRBJ2-7; the D gene is possibly TRBD1 (5 bases). The V end was cut by 1 base, the J end by 5 bases, with 12 bases between. The CDR3 extends over 13 amino acids. Germline CDR1 and CDR2: GTSNPN and SVGIG (reference sequence). The CDR3 sequence: CAWSGQPSNEQYF. CDR3 DNA sequence: TGTGCCTGGAGTGGACAGCCGTCCAACGAGCAGTACTTC.

The chain combines TRBV29-1 with TRBJ1-1; D ambiguous. Germline values: CDR1 SQVTM, CDR2 ANQGSEA. This CDR3 is 12 amino acids long. The CDR3 loop is CSGGNANTEAFF. As DNA, the CDR3 is TGCAGTGGAGGTAACGCGAACACTGAAGCTTTCTTT.

Comments on this clonotype: With a much larger clone just one base away, this may be a read error. The conserved final phenylalanine or tryptophan is absent from the CDR3, which likely points to a read error. This chain uses TRBV25-1 with TRBJ1-1; 7 bases are a match to TRBD1. J lost 6 bases, V lost 7 bases, and 5 bases had no gene match. Germline-derived CDR1 and CDR2 are MGHDK and SYGVNS. There are 12 residues in the CDR3. CDR3 sequence: CASMPTGAEAFL. The DNA of the CDR3 is TGTGCCAGCATGCCCACAGGGGCTGAAGCTTTCCTT.

This clonotype was counted many times. V usage is TRBV7-9 and J usage is TRBJ2-5, with D possibly TRBD2 on 6 matching bases. Germline CDR1 and CDR2: SEHNR and FQNEAQ (reference sequence). This CDR3 comprises 14 residues. V lost 2 bases, J lost 5 bases, and 12 bases lay in between. The CDR3 spells CASSLTGVGETQYF. CDR3 nucleotides: TGTGCCAGCAGCTTAACGGGAGTGGGTGAGACCCAGTACTTC.

This clonotype occurred many times. V usage is TRBV7-8 and J usage is TRBJ2-7; 8 bases match TRBD1. The CDR3 runs 16 residues. Per the germline V gene, CDR1 is SGHVS and CDR2 is FQNEAQ. With 5 bases clipped from V and 0 bases from J, the junction kept 9 bases outside the gene matches. The CDR3 sequence: CASSVPTGTGSYEQYF. The CDR3 nucleotides read TGTGCCAGCAGCGTCCCGACCGGGACAGGCTCCTACGAGCAGTACTTC.

Many counts were recorded for this clonotype. V and J are TRBV6-1 and TRBJ1-5, with unresolved D. From germline, CDR1 is MNHNS and CDR2 SASEGT. The CDR3 loop spans 13 amino acids. V lost 3 bases and J lost 6, with 9 bases in between. The CDR3 region is CASSDPHSQPQHF. CDR3 DNA sequence: TGTGCCAGCAGTGACCCGCACTCTCAGCCCCAGCATTTT.

With regard to this clonotype: A much larger clone lies a single base off, so this may be a read error. The genes are TRBV28 and TRBJ2-3; D is perhaps TRBD2 (6 bases). The CDR3 covers 16 residues. Germline CDR1 reads MDHEN; CDR2 reads SYDVKM. CDR3: CARSPKRVDSTDTQYF. The CDR3 DNA reads as TGTGCCCGCAGTCCCAAGCGGGTTGATAGCACAGATACGCAGTATTTT.

In this sample, this clonotype turned up many times. The chain recombines TRBV20-1 with TRBJ2-7; D is ambiguous. Trimming cost V 0 bases and J 8 bases, with 8 bases left between them. The CDR3 is made up of 11 amino acids. Germline CDR1 and CDR2: DFQATT and SNEGSKA (reference sequence). The CDR3 here is CSARDGRKQYF. For the CDR3, the DNA is TGCAGTGCTAGAGATGGCAGGAAGCAGTACTTC.

Details on this clonotype: A much larger clone sits a single nucleotide away, making a read error possible. The chain is built from TRBV6-5 and TRBJ1-1; D not certain. The CDR3 length is 13 residues. In germline, CDR1 is MNHEY, CDR2 SVGAGI. DNA of the CDR3: TGTGTCAGCAGTTACTCCTCGGGCACTGAAGCTTTCTTT. Protein sequence: CVSSYSSGTEAFF.

Many counts were recorded for this clonotype. The gene calls are TRBV28 and TRBJ2-7; perhaps TRBD1 as D (5 bases). The CDR3 totals 15 residues. V shed 3 bases and J shed 4 bases, with 16 bases lying between them. Germline assignment: CDR1 MDHEN and CDR2 SYDVKM. The CDR3 spells CASSLLGEQNYEQYF. The CDR3 DNA reads as TGTGCCAGCAGTTTGTTAGGGGAACAAAATTACGAGCAGTACTTC.

By share, this clonotype ranks as medium-sized (0.01 to 0.1%). The rearrangement uses TRBV7-3 and TRBJ2-1; 8 bases are shared with TRBD2. Germline V gene sequence: CDR1 SGHTA, CDR2 FQGTGA. CDR3 length equals 16 residues. Germline trimming cut 5 bases from V and 3 bases from J; bases unmatched to any gene: 9. The CDR3 DNA reads as TGTGCCAGCAGCACGAGCGGGGGAGGAATCTACAATGAGCAGTTCTTC. Encoded protein: CASSTSGGGIYNEQFF.